Below, 9 T cell receptor beta chains from the same sample are listed, as sequenced in a study of OX40 agonist ivuxolimab in advanced cancers. TCRdb keeps only in-frame clones here, not all; method: immunoSEQ multiplex PCR. In the table there are 80,000 or so clones, around 86% of which are singletons. The specimen was CD4+ or CD8+ T cells sorted from blood, collected in a trial of the OX40 agonist ivuxolimab. The receptors stem from an adult with an advanced solid tumor such as melanoma, head and neck, liver or kidney cancer.

The J gene is TRBJ1-1, the V gene TRBV6-5; the D is unclear. This CDR3 region has 12 residues. Per germline, CDR1 MNHEY and CDR2 SVGAGI. V lost 4 bases, J lost 1 base, and 4 bases lay in between. The CDR3 loop reads CASSSQNTEAFF. The CDR3 DNA reads as TGTGCCAGCAGTTCCCAGAACACTGAAGCTTTCTTT.

This clone showed up just once. V usage is TRBV5-1 and J usage is TRBJ2-1, with 16 bases aligning to TRBD2. With 3 bases clipped from V and 8 bases from J, the junction kept 11 bases outside the gene matches. This CDR3 is 18 amino acids long. Germline loops: CDR1 SGHRS, CDR2 YFSETQ. Written as DNA, the CDR3 is TGCGCCAGCAGCTCCCCCGTCGGGACTAGCGGGGGGGCCTATGAGCAGTTCTTC. Amino acid sequence: CASSSPVGTSGGAYEQFF.

This chain connects TRBV6-5 to TRBJ1-6; TRBD1 is a possible D gene (5 bases). Germline loops: CDR1 MNHEY, CDR2 SVGAGI. This CDR3 is built from 12 residues. Trimming pared 6 bases from V and 17 bases from J, leaving 17 bases between. CDR3 sequence reads: CASSEGTREFHF. DNA for the CDR3: TGTGCCAGCAGCGAGGGGACCAGGGAATTCCACTTT.

This sequence joins TRBV6-1 and TRBJ1-5; 8 bases align to TRBD1. In germline, CDR1 is MNHNS, CDR2 SASEGT. This CDR3 comprises 18 residues. The trim removed 2 bases at V and 2 bases at J, leaving 11 bases unmatched. This CDR3 reads CASSEFTMTGQGNQPQHF. CDR3 DNA sequence: TGTGCCAGCAGTGAATTCACGATGACGGGACAGGGCAATCAGCCCCAGCATTTT.

V is TRBV7-3 and J is TRBJ1-1; D is unresolved. Germline V gene data show CDR1 as SGHTA and CDR2 as FQGTGA. V was clipped by 2 bases and J by 5 bases, with 9 bases between them. The length of the CDR3 is 13 residues. CDR3: CASSLGPKTEAFF. The CDR3 nucleotides read TGTGCCAGCAGCTTAGGGCCTAAAACTGAAGCTTTCTTT.

The chain is built from TRBV27 and TRBJ2-5; TRBD2 aligns across 10 bases. The CDR3 consists of 15 residues. After removal of 6 bases from V and 0 bases from J, the junction contained 4 bases not matched to a gene. CDR1 and CDR2 from the germline V gene are MNHEY and SMNVEV (reference sequence). The CDR3 nucleotides read TGTGCCAGCAGCTATAGCGGGAGGTACCAAGAGACCCAGTACTTC. Protein: CASSYSGRYQETQYF.

This chain links TRBV6-6 with TRBJ1-5; no firm D call. Germline V gene sequence: CDR1 MNHNY, CDR2 SVGAGI (reference sequence). The V end was cut by 11 bases, the J end by 3 bases, with 14 bases between. This CDR3 has 13 residues. In DNA, the CDR3 is TGTGCCGGGAGCGGGCAGATCAATCAGCCCCAGCATTTT. It specifies CAGSGQINQPQHF.

The J gene is TRBJ2-7, the V gene TRBV28, with 7 bases lining up with TRBD1. V gave up 10 bases and J gave up 2 bases; unmatched junction bases: 11. There are 14 residues in the CDR3. Germline lookup yields CDR1 MDHEN and CDR2 SYDVKM. Written as DNA, the CDR3 is TGTGCCACTAAAACCGACAGGGTGACCTACGAGCAGTACTTC. Its translation is CATKTDRVTYEQYF.

The count of this clone is one. The V gene is TRBV28, the J gene TRBJ1-1; 8 bases align to TRBD1. Per germline, CDR1 MDHEN and CDR2 SYDVKM. The CDR3 covers 15 residues. V lost 5 bases, J lost 5 bases, and 10 bases stayed unmatched. The chain's CDR3 is CASSPADRATTEAFF. For the CDR3, the DNA is TGTGCCAGCAGTCCGGCGGACAGGGCAACTACTGAAGCTTTCTTT.